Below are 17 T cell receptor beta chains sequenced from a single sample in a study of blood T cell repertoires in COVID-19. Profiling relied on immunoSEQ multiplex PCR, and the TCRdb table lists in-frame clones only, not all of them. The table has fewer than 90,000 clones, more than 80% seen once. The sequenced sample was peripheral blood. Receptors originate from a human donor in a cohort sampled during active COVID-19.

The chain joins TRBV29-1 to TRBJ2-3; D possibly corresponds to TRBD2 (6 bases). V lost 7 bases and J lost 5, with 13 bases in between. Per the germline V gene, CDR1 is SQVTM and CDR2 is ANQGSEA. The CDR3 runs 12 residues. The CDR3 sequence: CSGAQTRDTQYF. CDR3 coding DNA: TGCAGCGGGGCCCAGACTAGAGATACGCAGTATTTT.

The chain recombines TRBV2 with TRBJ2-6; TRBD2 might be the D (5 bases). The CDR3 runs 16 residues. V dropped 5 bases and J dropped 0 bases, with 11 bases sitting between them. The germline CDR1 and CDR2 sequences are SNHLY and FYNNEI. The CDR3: CASSLEGSSGANVLTF. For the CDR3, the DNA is TGTGCCAGCAGTCTCGAAGGGAGCTCTGGGGCCAACGTCCTGACTTTC.

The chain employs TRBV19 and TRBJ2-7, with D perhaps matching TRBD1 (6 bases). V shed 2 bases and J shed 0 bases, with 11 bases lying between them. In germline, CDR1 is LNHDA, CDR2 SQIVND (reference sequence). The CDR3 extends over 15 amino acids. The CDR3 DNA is TGTGCCAGTAGTATAAGTTGGACAGACTCCTACGAGCAGTACTTC. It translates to CASSISWTDSYEQYF.

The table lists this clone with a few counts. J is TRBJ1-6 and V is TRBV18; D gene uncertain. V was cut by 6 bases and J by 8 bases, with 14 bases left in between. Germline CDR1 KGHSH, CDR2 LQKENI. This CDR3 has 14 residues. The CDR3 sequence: CASSPGGEDSPLHF. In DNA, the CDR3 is TGTGCCAGCTCCCCCGGCGGGGAGGATTCACCCCTCCACTTT.

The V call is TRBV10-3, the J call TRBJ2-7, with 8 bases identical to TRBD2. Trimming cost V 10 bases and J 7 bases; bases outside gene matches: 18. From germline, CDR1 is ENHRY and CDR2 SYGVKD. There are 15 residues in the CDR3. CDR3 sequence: CATGGGGAGEEEQYF. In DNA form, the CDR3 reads TGTGCCACTGGAGGAGGAGGAGCGGGAGAGGAGGAGCAGTACTTC.

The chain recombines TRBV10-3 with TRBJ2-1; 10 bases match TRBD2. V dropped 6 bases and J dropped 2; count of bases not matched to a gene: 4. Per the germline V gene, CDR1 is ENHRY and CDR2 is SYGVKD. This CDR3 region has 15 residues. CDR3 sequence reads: CAIRLTSGPYNEQFF. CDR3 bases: TGTGCCATCAGGCTGACTAGCGGGCCCTACAATGAGCAGTTCTTC.

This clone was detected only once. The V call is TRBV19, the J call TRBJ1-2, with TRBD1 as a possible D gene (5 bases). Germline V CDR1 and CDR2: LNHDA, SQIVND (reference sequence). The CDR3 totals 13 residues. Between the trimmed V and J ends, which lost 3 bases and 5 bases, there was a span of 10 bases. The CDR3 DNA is TGTGCCAGTAGTATGGGGCAGGAATATGGCTACACCTTC. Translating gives CASSMGQEYGYTF.

The CDR3 region is CSASLDSMNTEAFF. The CDR3 DNA follows: TGCAGTGCTAGTTTGGACAGTATGAACACTGAAGCTTTCTTT. The V gene is TRBV20-1, the J gene TRBJ1-1; TRBD1 might be the D (6 bases). The CDR3 loop spans 14 amino acids. Germline V gives CDR1 DFQATT, CDR2 SNEGSKA (reference sequence). With 3 bases removed from V and 0 bases from J, the gap between germline ends came to 11 bases.

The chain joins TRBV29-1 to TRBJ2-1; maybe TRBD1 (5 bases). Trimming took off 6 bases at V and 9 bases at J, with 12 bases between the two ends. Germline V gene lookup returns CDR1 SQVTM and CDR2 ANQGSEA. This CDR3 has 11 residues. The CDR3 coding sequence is TGCAGCGTAGGAGACAGAGGTGAGCAGTTCTTC. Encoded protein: CSVGDRGEQFF.

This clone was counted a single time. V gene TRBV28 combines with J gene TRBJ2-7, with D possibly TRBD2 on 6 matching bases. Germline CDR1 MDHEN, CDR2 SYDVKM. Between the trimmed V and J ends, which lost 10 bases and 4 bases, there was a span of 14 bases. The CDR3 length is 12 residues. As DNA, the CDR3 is TGTGCCACAGAATCCGGAGGGTACGAGCAGTACTTC. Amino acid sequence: CATESGGYEQYF.

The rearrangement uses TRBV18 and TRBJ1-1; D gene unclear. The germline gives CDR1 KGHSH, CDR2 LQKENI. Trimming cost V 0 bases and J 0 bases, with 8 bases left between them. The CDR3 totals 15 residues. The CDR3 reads CASSPPSQVNTEAFF. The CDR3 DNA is TGTGCCAGCTCACCACCGAGTCAGGTGAACACTGAAGCTTTCTTT.

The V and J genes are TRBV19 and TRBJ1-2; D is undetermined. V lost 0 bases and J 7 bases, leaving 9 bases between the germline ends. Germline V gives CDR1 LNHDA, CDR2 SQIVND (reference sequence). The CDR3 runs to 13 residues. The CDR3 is CASSIDGRGGYTF. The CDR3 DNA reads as TGTGCCAGTAGTATAGACGGGAGAGGTGGCTACACCTTC.

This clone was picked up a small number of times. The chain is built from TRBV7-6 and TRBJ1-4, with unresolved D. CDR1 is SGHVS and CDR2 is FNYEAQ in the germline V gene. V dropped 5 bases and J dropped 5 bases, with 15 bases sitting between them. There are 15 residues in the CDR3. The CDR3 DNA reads TGTGCCAGCAGCCCTAGAGGCCGGGAGAATGAAAAACTGTTTTTT. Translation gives CASSPRGRENEKLFF.

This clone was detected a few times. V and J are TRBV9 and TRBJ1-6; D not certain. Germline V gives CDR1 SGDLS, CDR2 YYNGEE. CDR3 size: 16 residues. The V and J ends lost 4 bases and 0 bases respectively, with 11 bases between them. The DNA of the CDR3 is TGTGCCAGCAGCCCCCCGGGGAGCTCCTATAATTCACCCCTCCACTTT. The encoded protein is CASSPPGSSYNSPLHF. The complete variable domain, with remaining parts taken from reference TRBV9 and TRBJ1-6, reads DSGVTQTPKHLITATGQRVTLRCSPRSGDLSVYWYQQSLDQGLQFLIQYYNGEERAKGNILERFSAQQFPDLHSELNLSSLELGDSALYFCASSPPGSSYNSPLHFGNGTRLTVT.

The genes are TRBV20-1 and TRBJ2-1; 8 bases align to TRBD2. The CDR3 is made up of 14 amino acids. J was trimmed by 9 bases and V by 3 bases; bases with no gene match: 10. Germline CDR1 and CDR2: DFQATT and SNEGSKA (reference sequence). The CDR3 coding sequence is TGCAGTGCTAGTCCCCAAGTAGCGGGAACTGAGCAGTTCTTC. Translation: CSASPQVAGTEQFF.

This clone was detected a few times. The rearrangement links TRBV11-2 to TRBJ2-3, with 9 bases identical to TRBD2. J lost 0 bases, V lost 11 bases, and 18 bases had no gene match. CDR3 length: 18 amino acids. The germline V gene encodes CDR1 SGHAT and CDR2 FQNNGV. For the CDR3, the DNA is TGTGCCCCCCGCGGGGACGCGGGGGGGGGCCCCAGCACAGATACGCAGTATTTT. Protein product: CAPRGDAGGGPSTDTQYF.

In DNA, the CDR3 is TGCGCCAGCAGCGTGATTAGCGGAGTAAAAGAGACCCAGTACTTC. It translates to CASSVISGVKETQYF. The rearrangement joins TRBV5-1 to TRBJ2-5; the D gene is possibly TRBD2 (6 bases). Trimming took off 4 bases at V and 3 bases at J, with 16 bases between the two ends. Germline lookup yields CDR1 SGHRS and CDR2 YFSETQ. CDR3 length equals 15 residues.